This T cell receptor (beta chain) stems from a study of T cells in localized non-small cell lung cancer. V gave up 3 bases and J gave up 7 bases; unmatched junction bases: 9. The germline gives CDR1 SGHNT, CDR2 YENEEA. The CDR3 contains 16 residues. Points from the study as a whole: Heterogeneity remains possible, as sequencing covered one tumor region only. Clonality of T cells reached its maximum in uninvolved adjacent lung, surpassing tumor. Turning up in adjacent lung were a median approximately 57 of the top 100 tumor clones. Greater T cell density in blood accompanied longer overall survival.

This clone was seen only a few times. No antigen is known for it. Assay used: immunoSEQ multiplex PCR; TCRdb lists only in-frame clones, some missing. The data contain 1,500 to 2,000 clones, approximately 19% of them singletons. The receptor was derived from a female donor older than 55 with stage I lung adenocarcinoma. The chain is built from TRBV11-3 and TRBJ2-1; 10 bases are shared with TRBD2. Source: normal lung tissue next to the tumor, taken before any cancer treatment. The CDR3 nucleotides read TGTGCCAGCAGCTTCGGGCTTCTAGCGGGGGAGAATGAGCAGTTCTTC. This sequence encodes CASSFGLLAGENEQFF.